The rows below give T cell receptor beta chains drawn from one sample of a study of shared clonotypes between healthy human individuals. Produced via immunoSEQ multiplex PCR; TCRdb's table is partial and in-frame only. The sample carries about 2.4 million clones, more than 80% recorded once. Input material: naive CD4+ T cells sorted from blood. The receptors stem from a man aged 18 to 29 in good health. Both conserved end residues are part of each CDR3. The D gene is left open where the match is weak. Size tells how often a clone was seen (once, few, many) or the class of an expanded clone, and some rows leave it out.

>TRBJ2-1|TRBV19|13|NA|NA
TGTGCCAGTAGTTCGGGCTGGGGGAATGAGCAGTTCTTC
CASSSGWGNEQFF
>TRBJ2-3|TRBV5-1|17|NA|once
TGCGCCAGCAGCGCATGGAGGGGGCGCGAGGGAAAAGATACGCAGTATTTT
CASSAWRGREGKDTQYF
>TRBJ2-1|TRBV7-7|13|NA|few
TGTGCTAGCAGCCGAGGGACTTCCAATGAGCAGTTCTTC
CASSRGTSNEQFF
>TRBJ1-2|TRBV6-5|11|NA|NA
TGTGCCAGCAACAGAGGAGGAGGCTACACCTTC
CASNRGGGYTF
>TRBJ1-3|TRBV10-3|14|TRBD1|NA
TGTGCCACCCGACAGGGGGCCAGTGGAAACACCATATATTTT
CATRQGASGNTIYF
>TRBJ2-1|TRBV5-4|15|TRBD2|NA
TGTGCCAGCAGCTTGGAACTAGCGGACTACAATGAGCAGTTCTTC
CASSLELADYNEQFF
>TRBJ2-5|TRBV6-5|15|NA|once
TGTGCCAGCAGTTACGATCAGGGTAGGAGAGAGACCCAGTACTTC
CASSYDQGRRETQYF
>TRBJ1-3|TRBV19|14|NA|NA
TGTGCCAGTACTATGCAGGCCGTTTCGGACACCATATATTTT
CASTMQAVSDTIYF
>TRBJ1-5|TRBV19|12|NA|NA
TGTGCCAGTAGTAGACCAAATCAGCCCCAGCATTTT
CASSRPNQPQHF
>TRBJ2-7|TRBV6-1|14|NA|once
TGTGCCAGCAGTGAATGGCGGGGTTCCTACGAGCAGTACTTC
CASSEWRGSYEQYF
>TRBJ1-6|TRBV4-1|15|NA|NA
TGCGCCAGCAGCCAAGATCGGTCCCCAGCCTCACCCCTCCACTTT
CASSQDRSPASPLHF
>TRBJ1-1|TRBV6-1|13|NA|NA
TGTGCCAGCAGTGAGTGGGAATGGGTTCAAGCTTTCTTT
CASSEWEWVQAFF
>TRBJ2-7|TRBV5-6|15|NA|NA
TGTGCCAGCAGCCCCATACCTCCAGGGGAATACGAGCAGTACTTC
CASSPIPPGEYEQYF
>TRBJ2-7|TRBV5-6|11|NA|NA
TGTGCCAGCAGCTTGGGGGAAGAGCAGTACTTC
CASSLGEEQYF
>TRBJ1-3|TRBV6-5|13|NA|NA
TGTGCCAGCAGTCGCGGCCCTGGAAACACCATATATTTT
CASSRGPGNTIYF
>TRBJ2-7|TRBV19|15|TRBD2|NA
TGTGCCAGTAGTATTGGGGAGGGGCAGACCTACGAGCAGTACTTC
CASSIGEGQTYEQYF
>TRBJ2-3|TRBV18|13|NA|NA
TGTGCCAGCTCACCACTTCGGGGTGATACGCAGTATTTT
CASSPLRGDTQYF
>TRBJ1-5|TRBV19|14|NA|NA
TGTGCCAGTAAGACAGAGGTCGGCAATCAGCCCCAGCATTTT
CASKTEVGNQPQHF
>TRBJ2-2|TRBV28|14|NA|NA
TGTGCCAGCGGAAAGGGCGCGTACACCGGGGAGCTGTTTTTT
CASGKGAYTGELFF
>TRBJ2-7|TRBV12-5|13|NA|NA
TGTGCTAGTGGTCCGGACGGTGGATACGAGCAGTACTTC
CASGPDGGYEQYF
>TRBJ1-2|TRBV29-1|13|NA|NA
TGCAGCGTATCGGCGCGGACACCTTATGGCTACACCTTC
CSVSARTPYGYTF
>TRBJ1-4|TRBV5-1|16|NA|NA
TGCGCCAGCAGCTTGATCCCCTACAGCATTAATGAAAAACTGTTTTTT
CASSLIPYSINEKLFF
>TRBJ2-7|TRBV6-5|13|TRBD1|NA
TGTGCCAGCAGTTCGGGACAGGGGCGCGAGCAGTACTTC
CASSSGQGREQYF
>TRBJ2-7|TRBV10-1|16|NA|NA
TGCGCCAGCAGTGAGTCGACTCTTGGCAGTTCCTACGAGCAGTACTTC
CASSESTLGSSYEQYF
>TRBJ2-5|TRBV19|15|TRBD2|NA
TGTGCCAGTAGCCTAGGACTAGCGGCACAAGAGACCCAGTACTTC
CASSLGLAAQETQYF
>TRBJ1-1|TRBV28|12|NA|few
TGTGCCAGTCCAGGGAGAGGGACTGAAGCTTTCTTT
CASPGRGTEAFF
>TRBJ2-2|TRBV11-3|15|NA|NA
TGTGCCAGCAGCTTAGATGGGGCGGACACCGGGGAGCTGTTTTTT
CASSLDGADTGELFF
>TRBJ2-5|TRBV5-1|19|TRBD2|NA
TGCGCCAGCAGCATTCCCGGGACTAGCGGGGGGTTACTTCAAGAGACCCAGTACTTC
CASSIPGTSGGLLQETQYF
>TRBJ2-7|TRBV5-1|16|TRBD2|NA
TGCGCCAGTAGGACCTCTAGCGGGGGATCCTCCTACGAGCAGTACTTC
CASRTSSGGSSYEQYF
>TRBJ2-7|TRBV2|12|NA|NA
TGTGCCAGCAGTGAATCCGCGAACGAGCAGTACTTC
CASSESANEQYF
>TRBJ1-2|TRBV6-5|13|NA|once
TGTGCCAGCAGCCAACAGTGGAGCTATGGCTACACCTTC
CASSQQWSYGYTF
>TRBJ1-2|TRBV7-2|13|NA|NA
TGTGCCAGCAGCGGGGGTGGGAACTATGGCTACACCTTC
CASSGGGNYGYTF
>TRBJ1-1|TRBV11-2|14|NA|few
TGTGCCAGCAGCTTAGGGGGAGTGAACACTGAAGCTTTCTTT
CASSLGGVNTEAFF
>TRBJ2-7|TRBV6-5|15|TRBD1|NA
TGTGCCAGCAGTACCACCGGGACAGGGTCCTACGAGCAGTACTTC
CASSTTGTGSYEQYF
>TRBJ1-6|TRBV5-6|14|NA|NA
TGTGCCAGCAGCGTACCCGGGCTCAATTCACCCCTCCACTTT
CASSVPGLNSPLHF
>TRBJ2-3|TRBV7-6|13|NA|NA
TGTGCCAGCAGTCCCACTTGGGCAGATACGCAGTATTTT
CASSPTWADTQYF
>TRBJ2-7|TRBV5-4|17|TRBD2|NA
TGTGCCAGCAGACCGGGACTAGCGGGAGGGGTCCACTACGAGCAGTACTTC
CASRPGLAGGVHYEQYF
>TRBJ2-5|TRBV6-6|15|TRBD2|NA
TGTGCCAGCAGAACGGGGGCGGGGGGCCTGGAGACCCAGTACTTC
CASRTGAGGLETQYF
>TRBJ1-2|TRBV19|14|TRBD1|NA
TGTGCCAGTAGTATCAGTACAGGGGGCTATGGCTACACCTTC
CASSISTGGYGYTF
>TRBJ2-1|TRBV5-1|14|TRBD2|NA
TGCGCCAGCAGCTCCGGGACTAGCAGCAATGAGCAGTTCTTC
CASSSGTSSNEQFF
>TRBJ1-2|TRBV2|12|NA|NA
TGTGCCAGCAGTGAAGGGATAATTGGCTACACCTTC
CASSEGIIGYTF